This note documents a single T cell receptor (beta chain) sequence. What antigen it recognizes has not been identified. Base qualities are not provided; no much larger clone lies one nucleotide away. This specimen belongs to a study of response to subunit inactivated influenza vaccine (dated by TCRdb to about 2018). In terms of the full investigation: To follow how T cells responded to a trivalent subunit inactivated influenza vaccine, the researchers relied on deep quantitative profiling of the T cell receptor repertoire. Summary of the overall study and its limitations: According to the authors, only a limited number of new T cells may be recruited by each seasonal influenza vaccination.

Preparation of the library involved RT-PCR. TCRdb shows the sequencer as Illumina HiSeq 2500. TCRdb redid the processing of the public reads, applying fastp at Q25 and MiXCR, and retained in-frame beta chains. Merged by CDR3 protein, the rows form single entries marked with the most common genes and DNA. Within this sample are hundreds of thousands of distinct CDR3 sequences, with more than 15% of them counted one time only. The ten largest clones add up to 2.5% to 3.5% of the sample. CDR1 and CDR2 are read off the germline V gene (reference sequence) as DFQATT and SNEGSKA. Its CDR3 holds 15 amino acids, cysteine through phenylalanine. Only the CDR3 DNA is retained, 45 bases long and in frame from the first base. The germline V and J ends show losses of 3 bases and 4 bases respectively, and no gene match explains 10 bases of the junction.

The starting material was CD4+ T cells sorted from PBMCs, obtained roughly 24 months after vaccination. This sequence was found in a man aged 50 to 69 who received an inactivated influenza vaccine. Donor details come from another sample of the same person, matched by shared clones. The rearranged chain carries TRBV20-1 and TRBJ2-5; the central 8 bases match TRBD2. The DNA is as follows: TGCAGTGCTAGTAATAGCGGGAAAAAGGCAGAGACCCAGTACTTC. It translates as CSASNSGKKAETQYF.